Shown below are 11 T cell receptor beta chains from a single sample sequenced in a study of CD8 T cells in Susac syndrome. Reverse transcription used about 0.45 to 1 ug RNA and random hexamers. TCRdb ran MiXCR on the immunoSEQ multiplex PCR reads and lists one entry per CDR3 protein. The repertoire holds some 180,000 distinct CDR3 sequences, with over 85% as singletons. Sequencing input: CD4+ T cells from PBMCs. These receptors were collected from a human donor in good health.

This clonotype was seen once. V is TRBV20-1 and J is TRBJ2-1; the D gene is possibly TRBD2 (5 bases). Trimming shortened V by 6 bases and J by 1 base, and 13 bases separated the two germline ends. In germline, CDR1 is DFQATT, CDR2 SNEGSKA (reference sequence). CDR3 length equals 14 residues. The CDR3 loop is CSAAISVSYNEQFF. CDR3 bases: TGCAGTGCGGCGATTAGCGTTTCCTACAATGAGCAGTTCTTC.

The chain recombines TRBV20-1 with TRBJ2-4; D gene unclear. The length of the CDR3 is 12 residues. Trimming cost V 3 bases and J 8 bases, with 11 bases left between them. Germline CDR1 and CDR2: DFQATT and SNEGSKA (reference sequence). CDR3 nucleotide sequence: TGCAGTGCTAGTAACGGTCGGGACATTCAGTACTTC. Amino acid sequence: CSASNGRDIQYF.

The chain recombines TRBV29-1 with TRBJ1-3; tentative D call: TRBD1 (5 bases). V was pared by 6 bases and J by 1 base, with 7 bases between. The CDR3 loop spans 12 amino acids. Germline V gene sequence: CDR1 SQVTM, CDR2 ANQGSEA. The CDR3 spells CSVQASGNTIYF. The CDR3 nucleotides read TGCAGCGTACAGGCTTCTGGAAACACCATATATTTT. The whole variable domain, remainder taken from reference TRBV29-1 and TRBJ1-3, is SAVISQKPSRDICQRGTSLTIQCQVDSQVTMMFWYRQQPGQSLTLIATANQGSEATYESGFVIDKFPISRPNLTFSTLTVSNMSPEDSSIYLCSVQASGNTIYFGEGSWLTVV.

This chain connects TRBV30 to TRBJ2-1, with 11 nucleotides matching TRBD2. Per germline, CDR1 GTSNPN and CDR2 SVGIG (reference sequence). The CDR3 extends over 14 amino acids. V lost 5 bases and J lost 6; bases outside the gene matches: 6. DNA for the CDR3: TGTGCCTGGTCTAGCGGGAGGTCAGGCAATGAGCAGTTCTTC. Encoded protein: CAWSSGRSGNEQFF.

The V and J genes are TRBV15 and TRBJ2-5; 7 bases map to TRBD2. CDR1 LNHNV and CDR2 YYDKDF come from the germline V gene (reference sequence). The CDR3 extends over 15 amino acids. The junction had 4 bases not matched to a gene; V was cut back by 0 bases and J by 3 bases. The CDR3 spells CATSRDSLAEETQYF. CDR3 DNA: TGTGCCACCAGCAGAGATAGTCTAGCGGAAGAGACCCAGTACTTC.

The V gene is TRBV30, the J gene TRBJ2-5; TRBD1 matches at 7 bases. CDR3 length equals 14 residues. The V and J ends lost 1 base and 5 bases, in that order; junction bases with no gene match: 7. Germline CDR1 GTSNPN, CDR2 SVGIG (reference sequence). CDR3 region: CAWSAYRGLETQYF. The CDR3 nucleotides are TGTGCCTGGAGTGCCTACAGGGGCCTGGAGACCCAGTACTTC.

V gene TRBV27 combines with J gene TRBJ1-1; TRBD1 might be the D (6 bases). Germline V gives CDR1 MNHEY, CDR2 SMNVEV (reference sequence). The CDR3 is 17 amino acids. V was trimmed by 6 bases and J by 4 bases, leaving 24 bases between them. The CDR3 sequence is CASSRLGLGQFGTEAFF. The CDR3 coding sequence is TGTGCCAGCAGCCGTTTGGGATTAGGACAGTTCGGCACTGAAGCTTTCTTT.

The chain carries TRBV2 and TRBJ2-5; no clear D. This CDR3 is 13 amino acids long. CDR1 SNHLY and CDR2 FYNNEI come from the germline V gene. V dropped 6 bases and J dropped 5 bases, with 13 bases sitting between them. CDR3 in amino acids: CASRVAVPETQYF. CDR3 bases: TGTGCCAGCAGGGTGGCAGTCCCTGAGACCCAGTACTTC.

V usage is TRBV30 and J usage is TRBJ1-1; D uncertain. The CDR3 is made up of 13 amino acids. The ends were cut back, 1 base at V and 6 bases at J, with 12 bases in the middle. Germline assignment: CDR1 GTSNPN and CDR2 SVGIG (reference sequence). CDR3 in amino acids: CAWSDSRHSEAFF. The CDR3 coding sequence is TGTGCCTGGAGTGACTCCCGACACTCTGAAGCTTTCTTT.

The chain employs TRBV4-3 and TRBJ2-7, with 9 bases aligning to TRBD1. Germline CDR1 reads LGHNA; CDR2 reads YSLEER. The V gene end was trimmed by 2 bases and the J gene end by 5 bases; junction bases not matched to a gene: 1. The CDR3 is 13 amino acids. The CDR3 nucleotides are TGCGCCAGCAGCCAAAGGACAGGGGACGAGCAGTACTTC. Its translation: CASSQRTGDEQYF.

The chain links TRBV29-1 to TRBJ2-5, with 8 bases that match TRBD2. V lost 5 bases, J lost 3 bases, and 2 bases stayed unmatched. CDR3 length equals 12 residues. CDR1 and CDR2 (germline): SQVTM, ANQGSEA. CDR3 bases: TGCAGCGTTAAACTAGCGGAAGAGACCCAGTACTTC. It codes for CSVKLAEETQYF.